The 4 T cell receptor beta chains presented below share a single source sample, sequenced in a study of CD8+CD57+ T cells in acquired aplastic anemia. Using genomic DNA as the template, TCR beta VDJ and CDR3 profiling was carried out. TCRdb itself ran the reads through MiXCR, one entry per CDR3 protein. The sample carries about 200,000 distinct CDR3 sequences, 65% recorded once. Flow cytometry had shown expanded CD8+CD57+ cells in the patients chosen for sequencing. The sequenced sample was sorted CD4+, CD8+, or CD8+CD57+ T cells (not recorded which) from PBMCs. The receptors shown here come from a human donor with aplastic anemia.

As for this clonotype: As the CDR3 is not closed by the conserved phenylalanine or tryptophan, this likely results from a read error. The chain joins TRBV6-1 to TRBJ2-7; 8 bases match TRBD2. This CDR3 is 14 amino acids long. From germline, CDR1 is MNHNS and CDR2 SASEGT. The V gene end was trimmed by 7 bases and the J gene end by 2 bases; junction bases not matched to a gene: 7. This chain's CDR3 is CASTPGGGTYEQYL. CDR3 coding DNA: TGTGCCAGCACCCCCGGGGGGGGAACCTACGAGCAGTACTTG.

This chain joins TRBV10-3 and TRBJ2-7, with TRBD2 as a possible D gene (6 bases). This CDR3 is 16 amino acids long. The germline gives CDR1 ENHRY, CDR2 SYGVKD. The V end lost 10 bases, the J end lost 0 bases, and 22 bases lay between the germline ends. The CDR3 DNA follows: TGTGCCACTGGCGAACACTCGGGAGCTAGCTCCTACGAGCAGTACTTC. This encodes CATGEHSGASSYEQYF.

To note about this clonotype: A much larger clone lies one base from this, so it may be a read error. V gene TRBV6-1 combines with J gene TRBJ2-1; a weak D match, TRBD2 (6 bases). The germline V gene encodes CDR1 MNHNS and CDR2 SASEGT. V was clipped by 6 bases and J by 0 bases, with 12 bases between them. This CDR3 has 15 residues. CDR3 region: CASRVQEGSYNEQFF. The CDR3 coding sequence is TGTGCCAGCAGGGTACAGGAGGGCTCCTACAATGAGCAGTTCTTC.

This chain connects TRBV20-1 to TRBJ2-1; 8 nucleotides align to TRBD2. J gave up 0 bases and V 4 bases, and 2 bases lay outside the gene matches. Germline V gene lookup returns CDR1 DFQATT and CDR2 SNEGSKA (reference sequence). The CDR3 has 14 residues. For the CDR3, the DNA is TGCAGTGCTAAACTAGCGGACTCCTACAATGAGCAGTTCTTC. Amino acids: CSAKLADSYNEQFF.